This paragraph reports one T cell receptor (beta chain). What it binds is not known. The primer mix had 60 Vbeta and 13 Jbeta primers. Original analysis: In a later analysis, roughly 86 million unique TCR beta chains included roughly 11 million shared by two or more donors. Here immunoSEQ multiplex PCR was the method, and the copy in TCRdb shows in-frame clones only, minus some. D and trimming come from the DNA, and the V and J calls and clone size come from that table. Of 150,000 to 200,000 clones listed, 60% to 80% are singletons. Trimming left V 5 bases short and J 3 bases short, with 11 bases between. There are 13 residues in the CDR3. Germline V gene lookup returns CDR1 MDHEN and CDR2 SYDVKM. This sample was included in a study of cytomegalovirus exposure and HLA in healthy donors. Study context: Across a few hundred genotyped donors, 81% landed in the Caucasian-associated ancestry cluster.

Findings and limits, study-wide: The study designated 150 or so TCR beta chains cytomegalovirus-associated.

The chain recombines TRBV28 with TRBJ2-7; D unclear. This sequence was found in a man aged 18 to 30 in good health and CMV-seropositive. Sequenced material: PBMCs. The CDR3 here is CASSPRFGYEQYF. CDR3 coding DNA: TGTGCCAGCAGTCCGAGATTCGGCTACGAGCAGTACTTC. Filled out from reference TRBV28 and TRBJ2-7, the complete variable domain reads DVKVTQSSRYLVKRTGEKVFLECVQDMDHENMFWYRQDPGLGLRLIYFSYDVKMKEKGDIPEGYSVSREKKERFSLILESASTNQTSMYLCASSPRFGYEQYFGPGTRLTVT.